The clone carrying this T cell receptor (beta chain) was seen a few times. The antigen remains unidentified. This sample stems from a study of breast tumors, draining lymph nodes, adjacent tissues. V trimming: 5 bases; J trimming: 5 bases; junction bases outside the gene matches: 7. The CDR3 consists of 15 residues. The V gene's germline CDR1 is SGHAT and CDR2 FQNNGV. Findings and caveats of the study: Most tumor T cells seemingly derive from lymph node, then expand in tumor. The lymph node origin of tumor T cells was framed as consistent with a hypothesis, not demonstrated. Tumor and nontumor repertoires were significantly more similar in luminal-like than in basal-like breast cancer. Tumor TCR diversity was below lymph nodes but above nontumor tissue.

The lymph nodes were axillary draining lymph nodes from breast cancer patients. TCRdb re-analysed the multiplex PCR reads in MiXCR, keeping a single row per CDR3 protein. The sample comprises 100,000 or so distinct CDR3 sequences, less than 25% of which are singletons, and approximately 1.2% rests with the top ten. The chain uses TRBV11-2 and TRBJ2-2; 8 nucleotides align to TRBD1. The sequence came from a female donor with breast cancer. Some clones in this sample may be carry-over from other donors' samples. Sample: axillary lymph node tissue. CDR3 sequence: CASSPNRGWTGELFF. As DNA, the CDR3 is TGTGCCAGCAGCCCAAACAGGGGGTGGACCGGGGAGCTGTTTTTT. Looking up the rest from reference TRBV11-2 and TRBJ2-2 gives the full variable domain: EAGVAQSPRYKIIEKRQSVAFWCNPISGHATLYWYQQILGQGPKLLIQFQNNGVVDDSQLPKDRFSAERLKGVDSTLKIQPAKLEDSAVYLCASSPNRGWTGELFFGEGSRLTVL.